Included here is one T cell receptor beta chain sequence, with context. What it binds is not known. This entry comes from a study of cytomegalovirus exposure and HLA in healthy donors. Findings of the study overall: Reportedly, diagnosis of cytomegalovirus status by the classifier showed high specificity and sensitivity.

The PCR used 60 Vbeta and 13 Jbeta primers. Data came from immunoSEQ multiplex PCR; TCRdb stores just in-frame clones and leaves some out. The table includes 160,000 or so clones, around 64% detected once. The ends lost 4 bases at V and 9 bases at J; junction bases unmatched: 2. This CDR3 region has 12 residues. CDR1 and CDR2 (germline): SGDLS, YYNGEE. The V gene is TRBV9, the J gene TRBJ2-1; 9 positions agree with TRBD2. The TCR was taken from a woman aged 25-40 years in good health and CMV-seronegative. Input material: PBMCs. The CDR3 DNA reads TGTGCCAGCAGCTTTAGCGGGGGTGAGCAGTTCTTC. It encodes CASSFSGGEQFF.